This entry is about one T cell receptor beta chain. Its specificity is not known. V dropped 9 bases and J dropped 1 base, with 15 bases sitting between them. Looked up from germline, CDR1 is SGHTA and CDR2 is FQGNSA. The CDR3 is 14 amino acids. The sample originates from a study of type 1 and type 2 diabetes patients. Study background: Donors were type 1 diabetes, type 2 diabetes, or nondiabetic controls. T cells were magnetically sorted from PBMCs as CD4+ or CD8+ subsets. Study results and limitations: Between type 2 diabetes and control samples, V and J usage averaged approximately 0.97 correlation.

Genomic DNA was the PCR template. Multiplex PCR with 30 forward and 13 reverse primers amplified the TCR beta CDR3. One entry per CDR3 protein, called by TCRdb with MiXCR from the multiplex PCR reads. In the table there are about 290,000 distinct CDR3 sequences, roughly 44% of which are singletons. The sequenced sample consisted of peripheral blood mononuclear cells (PBMCs). J is TRBJ2-5 and V is TRBV7-2; tentatively, D is TRBD1 (6 bases). The receptor was isolated from a man aged 18 to 29 with type 2 diabetes. CDR3 nucleotides: TGTGCCAGTAGTCACAGGGCCCTCCAAGAGACCCAGTACTTC. Protein sequence: CASSHRALQETQYF.